The clone carrying this TCR beta chain was detected ten times or more. No antigen is known for it. The entry originates in a study of regulatory T cells in long-lasting Graves disease. Study-level information: Antithyroid drugs had been given to newly diagnosed Graves' patients for under 3 months.

General study points: TRBV28, TRBJ1-2 and TRBJ2-5 were segments that persistent disease favored. New patients shared 966 public clonotypes, fewer than the approximately 2,500 shared by persistent patients.

Sequencing libraries for TCR beta were prepared with iRepertoire HTBI primers and Arm-PCR of CDR3 regions. Under the authors' procedure: Among the samples, around 61 TRBV and 14 to 15 TRBJ segments were identified. TCRdb itself ran the multiplex PCR reads through MiXCR, one entry per CDR3 protein. TCRdb, rather than the study authors, made the V and J calls. The repertoire holds under 300,000 distinct CDR3 sequences, with approximately 16% as singletons. V was pared by 6 bases and J by 1 base, with 10 bases between. This CDR3 has 14 amino acids. Germline assignment: CDR1 MNHNS and CDR2 SASEGT. Indicated time point: newly diagnosed GD, antithyroid drugs for less than 3 months. Construction of the TCR library relied on RNA isolated from PBMCs.

The sequence derives from a female donor with Graves disease. The source material was peripheral blood mononuclear cells (PBMCs), sampled at new diagnosis, from a patient treated with antithyroid drugs. The chain employs TRBV6-1 and TRBJ1-5; D ambiguous. CDR3 DNA sequence: TGTGCCAGCAGGTGGGCGGGGAGCAATCAGCCCCAGCATTTT. Translated, it gives CASRWAGSNQPQHF.